These T cell receptor beta chains were read from a single sample in a study of neoadjuvant anti-PD-1 for oral cavity cancer. The table came from immunoSEQ multiplex PCR; TCRdb's copy has only in-frame clones and leaves some out. The table lists some 16,000 clones, roughly 69% of them singletons, with under 3% in the top ten. The sequenced sample was PBMCs, obtained before nivolumab (anti-PD-1) treatment. The receptors were sampled from a person aged 35-79 years with oral cavity squamous cell carcinoma. CDR3s include the opening cysteine and the closing phenylalanine or tryptophan. D genes are given only for firm matches. Size tells how often a clone was seen (once, few, many) or the class of an expanded clone, and some rows leave it out.

cdr3_nt cdr3_aa v_call d_call clone_size j_call
TGTGCCAGCAGCTTGGTAGCAGCGGGGAGCTCCTACGAGCAGTACTTC CASSLVAAGSSYEQYF TRBV5-4 TRBD2 - TRBJ2-7
TGTGCCAGCAGCTTGGAACCAAGCGGGAATTTATACAATGAGCAGTTCTTC CASSLEPSGNLYNEQFF TRBV7-3 TRBD2 - TRBJ2-1
TGTGCCAGCAGCTTAGCGGGGGGGGAGGCCCAGTACTTC CASSLAGGEAQYF TRBV7-8 TRBD2 - TRBJ2-5
TGTGCCAGTAGTAGTGACAGGGCTGGGTCGCCCCAGCATTTT CASSSDRAGSPQHF TRBV19 TRBD1 - TRBJ1-5
TGTGCCAGCAGTCACAGGGACAGGCTTAACTATGGCTACACCTTC CASSHRDRLNYGYTF TRBV6-6 TRBD1 - TRBJ1-2
TGTGCCAGCAGTTCTAGCGGGGGTTCCTACAATGAGCAGTTCTTC CASSSSGGSYNEQFF TRBV6-5 TRBD2 once TRBJ2-1
TGTGCCATCAGTGAGTCGACGAGGGTCGGCACAGATACGCAGTATTTT CAISESTRVGTDTQYF TRBV10-3 - - TRBJ2-3
TGTGCCAGCAGCTTAGCAGGGGCCGGCTACACCTTC CASSLAGAGYTF TRBV7-8 - - TRBJ1-2
TGCGCCAGCAGCTTCGGACTAGCGGGAGGAGATACGCAGTATTTT CASSFGLAGGDTQYF TRBV5-1 TRBD2 few TRBJ2-3
TGCGCCAGCGCCCCAGGATTTTTGAACACCGGGGAGCTGTTTTTT CASAPGFLNTGELFF TRBV5-1 - - TRBJ2-2
TGTGCCAGCAGTGCCGAGGGAGTTAGCGGGGATGGCTACACCTTC CASSAEGVSGDGYTF TRBV6-1 - - TRBJ1-2
TGTGCCAGCAGTCGCCCCATGGGTTCAGGGAGTGGTGGCTACACCTTC CASSRPMGSGSGGYTF TRBV28 - few TRBJ1-2
TGTGCCAGCAGCGTAGTTATGGAGTCAGGCACCATATATTTT CASSVVMESGTIYF TRBV9 - once TRBJ1-3
TGTGCCAGCAGCCAGTCAACAGGGTGGAACACTGAAGCTTTCTTT CASSQSTGWNTEAFF TRBV4-2 - - TRBJ1-1
TGTGCCAGCAGCTTAGACCAGGCTAGTAGGTTCTTC CASSLDQASRFF TRBV7-9 - - TRBJ2-1
TGTGCCAGCAATTTCAGGCTAGCAGGTCTCTCCTACGAGCAGTACTTC CASNFRLAGLSYEQYF TRBV6-6 - - TRBJ2-7
TGCGCCAGCAGCTTAGGCGCGAACACTGAAGCTTTCTTT CASSLGANTEAFF TRBV5-1 - - TRBJ1-1
TGTGCCAGCAGTGGTATAAACAGGGGGCGGGGGACTGAAGCTTTCTTT CASSGINRGRGTEAFF TRBV6-1 TRBD1 - TRBJ1-1
TGTGCCAGCAGTTTAAGGACAGGGATTGTCCCTGAAGCTTTCTTT CASSLRTGIVPEAFF TRBV28 TRBD1 - TRBJ1-1
TGTGCCAGCAGCTTAGGACCGGGACAGGGTTTCGGCTACACCTTC CASSLGPGQGFGYTF TRBV11-2 TRBD1 - TRBJ1-2
TGCAGCGTTGAAGAAGGACTCGCCGCCGAAAGGTACTTC CSVEEGLAAERYF TRBV29-1 - - TRBJ2-7
TGTGCCACCAGCAGAGAGAAAGGGAAAGGCCAGCCCCAGCATTTT CATSREKGKGQPQHF TRBV15 - few TRBJ1-5
TGCGCCAGCAGTGAGTCAAGGACTCGTTACAATGAGCAGTTCTTC CASSESRTRYNEQFF TRBV10-1 - - TRBJ2-1
TGTGCCAGCAGCCCCAACCGGGCCGAGCAGTACTTC CASSPNRAEQYF TRBV11-2 - - TRBJ2-7
TGCGCCAGCAGCAACGACGGGAGGGCCATGGATACGCAGTATTTT CASSNDGRAMDTQYF TRBV5-1 TRBD2 - TRBJ2-3
TGTGCCAGTCGGGGGAACACTGAAGCTTTCTTT CASRGNTEAFF TRBV19 - - TRBJ1-1
TGTGCCAGCAGTTCCGGGACATACGACTCCTACGAGCAGTACTTC CASSSGTYDSYEQYF TRBV5-4 - - TRBJ2-7
TGCAGCGTTGAAGAAAGGGCACAGGGTAGAGCTTTCTTT CSVEERAQGRAFF TRBV29-1 - - TRBJ1-1
TGCGCCAGCAGTGGGACAACACAAGAGACCCAGTACTTC CASSGTTQETQYF TRBV5-1 - few TRBJ2-5
TGTGCCAGCAGTGAAGGGGGAGGACCCTACGAGCAGTACTTC CASSEGGGPYEQYF TRBV6-1 - - TRBJ2-7
TGTGCCAGCAGTGCCTACAGGGACGGCGAGACCCAGTACTTC CASSAYRDGETQYF TRBV6-1 - - TRBJ2-5
TGTGCCAGCAGTTCGCCGACAGGGGGCGGGGGGTATAGCAATCAGCCCCAGCATTTT CASSSPTGGGGYSNQPQHF TRBV28 TRBD1 - TRBJ1-5
TGTGCCAGCAGTTCGAGATCTGGGGCCAACGTCCTGACTTTC CASSSRSGANVLTF TRBV7-9 - - TRBJ2-6
TGCGCCAGCAGCCCATTACAGGGGTGGGGGTCATATGGCTACACCTTC CASSPLQGWGSYGYTF TRBV5-1 TRBD1 - TRBJ1-2